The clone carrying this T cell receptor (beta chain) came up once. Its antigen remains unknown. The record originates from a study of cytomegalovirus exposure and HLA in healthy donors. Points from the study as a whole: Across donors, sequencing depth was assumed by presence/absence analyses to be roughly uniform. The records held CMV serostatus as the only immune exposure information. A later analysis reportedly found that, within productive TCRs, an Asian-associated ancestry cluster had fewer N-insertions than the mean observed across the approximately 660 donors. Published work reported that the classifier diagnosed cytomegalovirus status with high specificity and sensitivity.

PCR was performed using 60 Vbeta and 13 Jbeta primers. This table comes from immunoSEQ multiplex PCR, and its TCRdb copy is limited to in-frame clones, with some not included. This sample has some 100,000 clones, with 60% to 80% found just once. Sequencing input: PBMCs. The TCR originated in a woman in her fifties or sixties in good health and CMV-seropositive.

CDR3 sequence reads: CASSQESFGGRPGELFF. Here the CDR3 DNA reads TGCGCCAGCAGCCAAGAATCTTTCGGCGGGAGGCCCGGGGAGCTGTTTTTT. The chain joins TRBV4-3 to TRBJ2-2; 8 nucleotides agree with TRBD2. V lost 0 bases to trimming and J lost 6 bases; unmatched junction nucleotides: 9. This CDR3 has 17 amino acids. Germline CDR1 LGHNA, CDR2 YSLEER.